The 26 T cell receptor beta chains below all came from one sample that was sequenced in a study of neurological immune-mediated disorders. TCRdb fed the 5' RACE reads into MiXCR, producing one record per CDR3 protein. The repertoire has about 46,000 distinct CDR3 sequences, about 1.8% of them found once; the top ten carry under 2.5%. The sample consisted of PBMCs. Receptors originate from a woman aged 40 to 50 with multiple sclerosis.

This clonotype was counted many times. The chain combines TRBV2 with TRBJ2-7; 11 bases align to TRBD1. CDR3 length equals 18 residues. The trim removed 5 bases at V and 6 bases at J, leaving 18 bases unmatched. Germline V gene sequence: CDR1 SNHLY, CDR2 FYNNEI. As DNA, the CDR3 is TGTGCCAGCAGTTCCCGGACAGGGGGCGCCTTCGTTCGTTCCGAGCAGTACTTC. Protein sequence: CASSSRTGGAFVRSEQYF.

In this sample, this clonotype turned up many times. The V gene is TRBV18, the J gene TRBJ2-1; D is perhaps TRBD2 (7 bases). The CDR3 has 13 residues. V dropped 4 bases and J dropped 8 bases, with 12 bases sitting between them. Per germline, CDR1 KGHSH and CDR2 LQKENI. The CDR3 nucleotides read TGTGCCAGCTCACAAAGGGAGGGGGATGAGCAGTTCTTC. It translates to CASSQREGDEQFF.

This clonotype was detected many times. The chain recombines TRBV4-1 with TRBJ2-4; no clear D. Looked up from germline, CDR1 is MGHRA and CDR2 is YSYEKL. V was clipped by 0 bases and J by 1 base, with 13 bases between them. The CDR3 has 17 residues. CDR3: CASSQDELVNAKNIQYF. CDR3 bases: TGCGCCAGCAGCCAAGATGAGCTGGTTAATGCCAAAAACATTCAGTACTTC.

In its sample, this clonotype was seen many times. This chain links TRBV6-5 with TRBJ2-2; 10 bases match TRBD2. This CDR3 has 14 residues. CDR1 MNHEY and CDR2 SVGAGI come from the germline V gene. Trimming cost V 7 bases and J 7 bases; bases outside gene matches: 6. CDR3 nucleotides: TGTGCCAGCACTCTAGCGGGGGTCGTCGGGGAGCTGTTTTTT. Translating it yields CASTLAGVVGELFF.

V and J are TRBV3-1 and TRBJ2-7; maybe TRBD2 (5 bases). The CDR3 extends over 12 amino acids. V lost 1 base, J lost 7 bases, and 8 bases lay in between. CDR1 is LGHDT, CDR2 YNNKEL, per germline (reference sequence). As DNA, the CDR3 is TGTGCCAGCAGCCAAGCTGGACTTGAGCAGTACTTC. Translated: CASSQAGLEQYF.

This clonotype was seen many times. This sequence joins TRBV5-1 and TRBJ1-2; D gene unclear. This CDR3 comprises 12 residues. The germline CDR1 and CDR2 sequences are SGHRS and YFSETQ. The ends were cut back, 1 base at V and 6 bases at J, with 7 bases in the middle. The CDR3 protein is CASSLNSHGYTF. The DNA for the CDR3 is TGCGCCAGCAGCTTGAACAGCCATGGCTACACCTTC. The full variable domain, with the rest looked up from reference TRBV5-1 and TRBJ1-2, is KAGVTQTPRYLIKTRGQQVTLSCSPISGHRSVSWYQQTPGQGLQFLFEYFSETQRNKGNFPGRFSGRQFSNSRSEMNVSTLELGDSALYLCASSLNSHGYTFGSGTRLTVV.

The table lists this clonotype with many counts. The chain carries TRBV4-1 and TRBJ1-4; a weak D match, TRBD1 (6 bases). Germline values: CDR1 MGHRA, CDR2 YSYEKL. V gave up 0 bases and J gave up 3 bases, with 8 bases separating them. CDR3 length: 15 amino acids. For the CDR3, the DNA is TGCGCCAGCAGCCAAGAGGGGGGCCCTAATGAAAAACTGTTTTTT. Protein product: CASSQEGGPNEKLFF.

This clonotype was detected ten times or more. The rearrangement links TRBV6-5 to TRBJ2-1; 9 bases match TRBD2. CDR1 MNHEY and CDR2 SVGAGI come from the germline V gene. After removal of 1 base from V and 7 bases from J, the junction contained 5 bases not matched to a gene. The CDR3 has 15 residues. The CDR3 nucleotides read TGTGCCAGCAGTTACTTGCGGGGGGGCGGGAATGAGCAGTTCTTC. Protein: CASSYLRGGGNEQFF.

This clonotype was picked up many times. The V and J genes are TRBV7-9 and TRBJ2-1; tentative D call: TRBD1 (5 bases). Deletions cut 1 base from V and 7 bases from J, with 5 bases between. Germline CDR1 and CDR2: SEHNR and FQNEAQ (reference sequence). The CDR3 contains 12 residues. CDR3 DNA: TGTGCCAGCAGCTTAGAGGGGAATGAGCAGTTCTTC. As protein: CASSLEGNEQFF.

The sample holds a few counts of this clonotype. A much larger clone lies one base from this, so it may be a read error. V and J are TRBV5-1 and TRBJ2-1; no reliable D call. Looked up from germline, CDR1 is SGHRS and CDR2 is YFSETQ. CDR3 size: 15 residues. Trimming removed 1 base from V and 7 bases from J, with 15 bases in between. The CDR3 here is CASSLIDTGGNEQFF. In DNA form, the CDR3 reads TGCGCCAGCAGCTTGATTGATACCGGTGGGAATGAGCAGTTCTTC.

This clonotype was counted many times. The chain uses TRBV16 and TRBJ1-5; 9 nucleotides align to TRBD1. The CDR3 is made up of 14 amino acids. V lost 4 bases to trimming and J lost 7 bases; unmatched junction nucleotides: 5. CDR1 and CDR2 (germline): KGHSY, FQNENV. CDR3 nucleotide sequence: TGTGCCAGCAGCCCAAGACAGGGGGAGCAGCCCCAGCATTTT. This codes for CASSPRQGEQPQHF.

This clonotype occurred many times. The chain links TRBV5-1 to TRBJ2-1, with no clear D. The germline V gene encodes CDR1 SGHRS and CDR2 YFSETQ. V lost 5 bases and J 3 bases, leaving 15 bases between the germline ends. The CDR3 is 15 residues long. Written as DNA, the CDR3 is TGCGCCAGCAGTTCGGTCGGGTCTAACTACAATGAGCAGTTCTTC. Translated, it gives CASSSVGSNYNEQFF.

This rearrangement joins TRBV20-1 to TRBJ1-2, with D unresolved. The CDR3 covers 15 residues. V was pared by 1 base and J by 1 base, with 13 bases between. In germline, CDR1 is DFQATT, CDR2 SNEGSKA (reference sequence). CDR3 DNA: TGCAGTGCTAGAGGAGGCGGAGGGAATAACTATGGCTACACCTTC. This translates into CSARGGGGNNYGYTF.

The chain is built from TRBV3-1 and TRBJ2-7; D is perhaps TRBD2 (7 bases). V lost 4 bases to trimming and J lost 3 bases, with 22 bases between them. Germline lookup yields CDR1 LGHDT and CDR2 YNNKEL (reference sequence). The CDR3 contains 17 residues. Written as DNA, the CDR3 is TGTGCCAGCAGCCGGACAGAATCGCGGGGGCACAACTACGAGCAGTACTTC. Protein: CASSRTESRGHNYEQYF.

This clonotype was found many times. The chain is built from TRBV10-3 and TRBJ2-5, with a tentative D call TRBD2 (6 bases). V was pared by 7 bases and J by 4 bases, with 13 bases between. Germline V CDR1 and CDR2: ENHRY, SYGVKD. This CDR3 is 13 amino acids long. Here the CDR3 reads CAIMEGIGETQYF. In nucleotides, the CDR3 is TGTGCCATCATGGAGGGGATAGGAGAGACCCAGTACTTC.

Many counts were recorded for this clonotype. For the CDR3, the DNA is TGTGCCACCAGCGGACAGAACTACTATGGCTACACCTTC. It yields the protein CATSGQNYYGYTF. The chain employs TRBV24-1 and TRBJ1-2; a possible D gene is TRBD1 (6 bases). From germline, CDR1 is KGHDR and CDR2 SFDVKD. The V gene lost 7 bases and the J gene lost 3 bases, with 11 bases spanning the gap. This CDR3 is built from 13 residues.

This clonotype was observed at least ten times. The V call is TRBV5-1, the J call TRBJ1-4; D is unclear. CDR3 length: 14 amino acids. Germline lookup yields CDR1 SGHRS and CDR2 YFSETQ. The germline V and J ends were trimmed by 1 base and 5 bases, with 9 bases remaining between them. The CDR3 DNA reads TGCGCCAGCAGCTTGAACTTACCAAATGAAAAACTGTTTTTT. As protein: CASSLNLPNEKLFF.

This clonotype showed up just a few times. The rearrangement links TRBV7-9 to TRBJ2-3; TRBD1 might be the D (6 bases). The V end lost 4 bases, the J end lost 0 bases, and 14 bases lay between the germline ends. This CDR3 has 16 residues. In germline, CDR1 is SEHNR, CDR2 FQNEAQ (reference sequence). CDR3 nucleotides: TGTGCCAGCAGCTCCCTACTTGGGGGCAGCACAGATACGCAGTATTTT. Translated, it gives CASSSLLGGSTDTQYF. The variable domain in full, with the rest retrieved from reference TRBV7-9 and TRBJ2-3, is DTGVSQNPRHKITKRGQNVTFRCDPISEHNRLYWYRQTLGQGPEFLTYFQNEAQLEKSRLLSDRFSAERPKGSFSTLEIQRTEQGDSAMYLCASSSLLGGSTDTQYFGPGTRLTVL.

There are many counts of this clonotype. The chain's CDR3 is CASSSTYNSPLHF. CDR3 DNA sequence: TGTGCCAGCAGCTCCACCTATAATTCACCCCTCCACTTT. The V and J genes are TRBV5-6 and TRBJ1-6, with D uncertain. Germline V gene lookup returns CDR1 SGHDT and CDR2 YYEEEE. The CDR3 has 13 residues. V was shortened by 3 bases and J by 2 bases, with 3 bases between the two germline ends.

This clonotype occurred many times. The gene calls are TRBV7-9 and TRBJ2-2, with D tentatively TRBD2 (5 bases). Germline loops: CDR1 SEHNR, CDR2 FQNEAQ (reference sequence). This CDR3 contains 14 residues. Trimming left V 0 bases short and J 4 bases short, with 6 bases between. The CDR3 DNA sequence: TGTGCCAGCAGCTTAGCGGCGGGCACCGGGGAGCTGTTTTTT. Its protein product is CASSLAAGTGELFF.

This clonotype was detected many times. The CDR3 region has the DNA TGTGCCAGCAGTTACTCAGGCAGTTTGAACACTGAAGCTTTCTTT. Encoded protein: CASSYSGSLNTEAFF. The rearrangement links TRBV6-5 to TRBJ1-1, with D unclear. CDR3 size: 15 residues. Germline V gene lookup returns CDR1 MNHEY and CDR2 SVGAGI. Trimming took 0 bases from V and 0 from J, leaving 8 bases between them.

This clonotype came up many times. The J gene is TRBJ1-4, the V gene TRBV18; 7 nucleotides line up with TRBD1. This CDR3 comprises 16 residues. Germline V gene data show CDR1 as KGHSH and CDR2 as LQKENI. After removal of 3 bases from V and 10 bases from J, the junction contained 14 bases not matched to a gene. The CDR3 is CASSPLTGTAGGKLFF. CDR3 bases: TGTGCCAGCTCACCCCTCACCGGGACAGCCGGTGGAAAACTGTTTTTT.

This clonotype has ten or more counts. This chain connects TRBV7-8 to TRBJ2-7; TRBD1 is a possible D gene (6 bases). Germline loops: CDR1 SGHVS, CDR2 FQNEAQ. This CDR3 spans 14 amino acids. V lost 2 bases and J lost 5, with 13 bases in between. The CDR3 DNA reads as TGTGCCAGCAGCTTAAAGCGGCAGGGGAACGAGCAGTACTTC. Its protein is CASSLKRQGNEQYF.

This clonotype was seen at least ten times. The rearrangement joins TRBV5-5 to TRBJ2-3, with 8 bases fitting TRBD1. V trimming: 3 bases; J trimming: 6 bases; junction bases outside the gene matches: 6. From germline, CDR1 is SGHKS and CDR2 YYEKEE (reference sequence). The CDR3 loop spans 14 amino acids. As DNA, the CDR3 is TGTGCCAGCAGCTCAGGACAGGGCAGGGATACGCAGTATTTT. Amino acid sequence: CASSSGQGRDTQYF.

This chain links TRBV5-1 with TRBJ2-7, with D unclear. Germline V gene lookup returns CDR1 SGHRS and CDR2 YFSETQ. The CDR3 has 13 amino acids. The germline V and J ends were trimmed by 4 bases and 6 bases, with 14 bases remaining between them. As DNA, the CDR3 is TGCGCCAGCAGCCTAACCCCCAGTAGCGAGCAGTACTTC. Its protein product is CASSLTPSSEQYF.

This clonotype is labeled as medium-sized. An end of the junction differs from the germline gene, which may be a read error. This rearrangement joins TRBV5-1 to TRBJ2-7; D gene uncertain. Germline V gene data show CDR1 as SGHRS and CDR2 as YFSETQ. This CDR3 region has 11 residues. The CDR3 sequence: CASSLGYEQYF. CDR3 DNA: TGTGCCAGCAGCTTAGGCTACGAGCAGTACTTC.